Shown below are 18 T cell receptor beta chains from a single sample sequenced in a study of blood T cell repertoires in COVID-19 (dated by TCRdb to 2020 to 2022). The library came from the immunoSEQ multiplex PCR assay. The table comes from immuneACCESS by way of TCRdb, which keeps in-frame sequences with V and J called. Part of the clones is missing from these tables; in studies checked, under half for an unresolved V gene and the rest for unknown reasons. The table for this sample lists 170,000 or so clones; 75% to 90% of them were counted only once. Roughly 2.9% of the sample rests with the top ten. The specimen sequenced was peripheral blood. The receptors were gathered from a woman aged 60-75 years with acute or convalescent COVID-19.

In this sample, this clone turned up a few times. This chain links TRBV18 with TRBJ1-3, with 7 bases identical to TRBD1. The CDR3 loop spans 17 amino acids. Germline V CDR1 and CDR2: KGHSH, LQKENI. V trimming: 4 bases; J trimming: 0 bases; junction bases outside the gene matches: 9. CDR3 DNA sequence: TGTGCCAGCTCACACTCATTAGACAGGGCCTCTGGAAACACCATATATTTT. Translating it yields CASSHSLDRASGNTIYF.

The chain is built from TRBV5-1 and TRBJ1-4; 11 bases agree with TRBD1. Germline V lookup: CDR1 SGHRS, CDR2 YFSETQ. CDR3 length: 15 amino acids. V shed 3 bases, J shed 16 bases, and the junction held 14 bases outside the gene matches. Written as DNA, the CDR3 is TGCGCCAGCAGCTGGATTACCGGGACAGGGGGACATACGTTTTTT. This sequence encodes CASSWITGTGGHTFF.

The chain links TRBV5-1 to TRBJ2-1; 7 nucleotides match TRBD1. V dropped 4 bases and J dropped 0; count of bases not matched to a gene: 7. This CDR3 spans 16 amino acids. Germline V gives CDR1 SGHRS, CDR2 YFSETQ. The CDR3 spells CASSAVQGRSYNEQFF. CDR3 coding DNA: TGCGCCAGCAGCGCCGTACAGGGGCGCTCCTACAATGAGCAGTTCTTC.

V is TRBV5-6 and J is TRBJ2-7, with D possibly matching TRBD2 (6 bases). Germline CDR1 is SGHDT and CDR2 is YYEEEE. The CDR3 has 16 residues. V was clipped by 0 bases and J by 2 bases, with 15 bases between them. This CDR3 is CASSLAVGLLAYEQYF. In nucleotides, the CDR3 is TGTGCCAGCAGCTTGGCCGTGGGACTCCTAGCCTACGAGCAGTACTTC.

The chain combines TRBV5-1 with TRBJ2-7; D is undetermined. This CDR3 contains 14 residues. The V and J ends lost 4 bases and 2 bases respectively, with 13 bases between them. CDR1 and CDR2 (germline): SGHRS, YFSETQ. CDR3 nucleotides: TGCGCCAGCAGCCTGGGCACGGTTGCCTACGAGCAGTACTTC. Translated, it gives CASSLGTVAYEQYF.

This clone came up once. The V call is TRBV7-2, the J call TRBJ1-1; weak D call: TRBD1 (5 bases). V lost 3 bases and J lost 7, with 9 bases in between. CDR3 size: 12 residues. CDR1 SGHTA and CDR2 FQGNSA come from the germline V gene. CDR3 nucleotide sequence: TGTGCCAGCAGCTTGTGGGGGGATGAAGCTTTCTTT. Amino acids: CASSLWGDEAFF.

The V gene is TRBV6-2 or TRBV6-3, the J gene TRBJ2-7, with 10 bases lining up with TRBD1. With V trimmed by 5 bases and J by 4 bases, 20 bases remained unmatched. CDR1 is MNHEY and CDR2 is SVGEGT in the germline V gene. The CDR3 is 19 amino acids. DNA of the CDR3: TGTGCCAGCAGTCCCCGCCTGACAGGGGGCTCAGCTCGAAGGTACGAGCAGTACTTC. Its translation: CASSPRLTGGSARRYEQYF.

Written as DNA, the CDR3 is TGTGCCAGCAGCTACACAGGGGGTTACAATCAGCCCCAGCATTTT. Translated: CASSYTGGYNQPQHF. This rearrangement joins TRBV7-9 to TRBJ1-5; 8 nucleotides line up with TRBD1. In germline, CDR1 is SEHNR, CDR2 FQNEAQ (reference sequence). The V gene end was trimmed by 4 bases and the J gene end by 3 bases; junction bases not matched to a gene: 5. The CDR3 is 15 amino acids.

This sequence joins TRBV5-8 and TRBJ2-2, with D perhaps TRBD2 (7 bases). V lost 3 bases and J 3 bases, leaving 12 bases between the germline ends. The length of the CDR3 is 15 residues. Per germline, CDR1 SGHTS and CDR2 YDEGEE. In DNA, the CDR3 is TGTGCCAGCAGCTGGGGGGGGCGTTACACCGGGGAGCTGTTTTTT. Its translation: CASSWGGRYTGELFF.

Notes on this clone: A junction end diverges from the germline sequence, so it may reflect a read error. The chain has TRBV7-2 and TRBJ2-1; no clear D gene. The germline gives CDR1 SGHTA, CDR2 FQGNSA. CDR3 size: 11 residues. CDR3 in DNA: TGTGCCAGCATCCCGGGTAATGTGCAGTTCTTC. The encoded protein is CASIPGNVQFF.

This sequence joins TRBV6-5 and TRBJ2-7; D might be TRBD2 (7 bases). CDR1 MNHEY and CDR2 SVGAGI come from the germline V gene. The CDR3 has 14 amino acids. V shed 6 bases and J shed 3 bases, with 15 bases lying between them. DNA of the CDR3: TGTGCCAGCAGGGAGGGGGGGGACCGCTACGAGCAGTACTTC. Its protein product is CASREGGDRYEQYF.

The V and J genes are TRBV18 and TRBJ1-2; 7 bases line up with TRBD1. The germline CDR1 and CDR2 sequences are KGHSH and LQKENI. This CDR3 contains 14 residues. V dropped 1 base and J dropped 4; count of bases not matched to a gene: 3. The CDR3 DNA reads as TGTGCCAGCTCACCACGACAGGGCCCCTATGGCTACACCTTC. It is translated as CASSPRQGPYGYTF.

This chain connects TRBV5-1 to TRBJ1-2; 9 nucleotides line up with TRBD1. Germline V gene sequence: CDR1 SGHRS, CDR2 YFSETQ. The CDR3 spans 14 residues. V was pared by 7 bases and J by 6 bases, with 10 bases of the junction left unmatched. The DNA for the CDR3 is TGCGCCAGCCTCCCCGGGACAGGGTATGATGGCTACACCTTC. Protein sequence: CASLPGTGYDGYTF.

The CDR3 coding sequence is TGTGCCACCAGTGATGGCCCGGGGGGGACTGAAGCTTTCTTT. Amino acid sequence: CATSDGPGGTEAFF. J is TRBJ1-1 and V is TRBV24-1, with a possible D match to TRBD1 (5 bases). CDR3 size: 14 residues. The V end was cut by 3 bases, the J end by 5 bases, with 12 bases between. CDR1 KGHDR and CDR2 SFDVKD come from the germline V gene.

This clone showed up just once. The V and J genes are TRBV12-3 or TRBV12-4 and TRBJ1-2; no clear D gene. This CDR3 is built from 13 residues. The V end lost 5 bases, the J end lost 4 bases, and 11 bases lay between the germline ends. In DNA, the CDR3 is TGTGCCAGCAGTCCCCTCGGTGGCTATGGCTACACCTTC. As protein: CASSPLGGYGYTF.

The rearrangement links TRBV7-8 to TRBJ2-3, with 8 bases fitting TRBD1. V lost 5 bases, J lost 6 bases, and 10 bases stayed unmatched. Looked up from germline, CDR1 is SGHVS and CDR2 is FQNEAQ. The CDR3 spans 15 residues. The CDR3 nucleotides read TGTGCCAGCAGCAGCAGACAGGGGTTGTTCGATACGCAGTATTTT. The encoded protein is CASSSRQGLFDTQYF. The variable domain in full, completed from reference TRBV7-8 and TRBJ2-3, reads GAGVSQSPRYKVAKRGQDVALRCDPISGHVSLFWYQQALGQGPEFLTYFQNEAQLDKSGLPSDRFFAERPEGSVSTLKIQRTQQEDSAVYLCASSSRQGLFDTQYFGPGTRLTVL.

V and J are TRBV2 and TRBJ1-2, with D unclear. The CDR3 sequence is 12 residues long. Per the germline V gene, CDR1 is SNHLY and CDR2 is FYNNEI. With 3 bases removed from V and 8 bases from J, the gap between germline ends came to 10 bases. The CDR3 coding sequence is TGTGCCAGCAGTGATGATGCAGGCGGCTACACCTTC. Its translation: CASSDDAGGYTF.

The chain carries TRBV2 and TRBJ2-1; the D gene is possibly TRBD1 (6 bases). This CDR3 region has 15 residues. Germline V gene sequence: CDR1 SNHLY, CDR2 FYNNEI. V was pared by 3 bases and J by 2 bases, with 11 bases between. The CDR3 DNA reads as TGTGCCAGCAGTGATGAACAGGGCCCCTACAATGAGCAGTTCTTC. Its protein product is CASSDEQGPYNEQFF.